This TCR beta chain stems from a study of OX40 agonist ivuxolimab in advanced cancers. Overall study: The patients received ivuxolimab by intravenous route every 2 weeks at 0.01 to 10 mg/kg.

The CDR3 is made up of 16 amino acids. Trimming shortened V by 0 bases and J by 4 bases, and 17 bases separated the two germline ends. Germline V gene lookup returns CDR1 GTSNPN and CDR2 SVGIG (reference sequence). Some clones are missing from TCRdb's copy, which holds only in-frame ones; the method was immunoSEQ multiplex PCR. Seen here are 84,000 or so clones, roughly 82% observed once, and the top ten hold less than 3%. The TCR originated in an adult with an advanced solid tumor such as melanoma, head and neck, liver or kidney cancer. This material consisted of CD4+ or CD8+ T cells sorted from blood, taken in a trial of the OX40 agonist ivuxolimab. This chain joins TRBV30 and TRBJ2-3, with D perhaps matching TRBD2 (5 bases). The CDR3 DNA reads as TGTGCCTGGAGTGTAGATTGGTCAGCGGTGGCAGATACGCAGTATTTT. It translates to CAWSVDWSAVADTQYF.